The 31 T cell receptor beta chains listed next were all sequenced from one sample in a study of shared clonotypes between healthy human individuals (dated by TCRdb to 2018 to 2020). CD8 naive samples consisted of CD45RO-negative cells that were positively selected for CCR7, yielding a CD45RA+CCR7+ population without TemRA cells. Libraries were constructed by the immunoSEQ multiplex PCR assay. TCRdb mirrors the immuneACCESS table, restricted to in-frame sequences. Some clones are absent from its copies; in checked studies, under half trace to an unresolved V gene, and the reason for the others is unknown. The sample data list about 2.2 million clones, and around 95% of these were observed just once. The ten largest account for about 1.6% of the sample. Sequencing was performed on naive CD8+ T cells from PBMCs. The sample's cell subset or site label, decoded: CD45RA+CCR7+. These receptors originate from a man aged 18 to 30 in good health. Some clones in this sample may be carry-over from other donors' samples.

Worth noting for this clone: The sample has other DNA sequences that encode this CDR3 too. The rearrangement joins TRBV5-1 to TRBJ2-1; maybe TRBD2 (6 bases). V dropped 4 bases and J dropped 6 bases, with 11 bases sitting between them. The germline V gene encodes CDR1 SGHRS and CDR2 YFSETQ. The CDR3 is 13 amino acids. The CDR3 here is CASSLVGGNEQFF. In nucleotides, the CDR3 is TGCGCCAGCAGCCTTGTCGGGGGCAATGAGCAGTTCTTC. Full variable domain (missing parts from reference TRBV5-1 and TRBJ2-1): KAGVTQTPRYLIKTRGQQVTLSCSPISGHRSVSWYQQTPGQGLQFLFEYFSETQRNKGNFPGRFSGRQFSNSRSEMNVSTLELGDSALYLCASSLVGGNEQFFGPGTRLTVL.

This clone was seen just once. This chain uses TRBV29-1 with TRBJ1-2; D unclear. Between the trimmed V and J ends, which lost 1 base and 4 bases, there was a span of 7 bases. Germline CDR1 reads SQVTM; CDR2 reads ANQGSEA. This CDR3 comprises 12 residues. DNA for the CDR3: TGCAGCGTTGAAGGAGAGTCCTATGGCTACACCTTC. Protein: CSVEGESYGYTF.

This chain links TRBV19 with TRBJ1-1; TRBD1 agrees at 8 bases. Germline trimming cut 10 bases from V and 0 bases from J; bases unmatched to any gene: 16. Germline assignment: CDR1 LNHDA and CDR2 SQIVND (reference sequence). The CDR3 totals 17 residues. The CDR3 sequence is CATLGGQVFGVNTEAFF. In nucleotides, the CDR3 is TGTGCCACACTTGGGGGACAGGTTTTTGGAGTGAACACTGAAGCTTTCTTT.

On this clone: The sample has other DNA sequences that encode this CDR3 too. The CDR3 bases are TGTGCCAGCAGTTTATCTGCAGGGGACTCCTACAATGAGCAGTTCTTC. The encoded protein is CASSLSAGDSYNEQFF. V usage is TRBV27 and J usage is TRBJ2-1; the D gene is possibly TRBD1 (6 bases). Germline CDR1 reads MNHEY; CDR2 reads SMNVEV (reference sequence). The V and J ends lost 0 bases and 0 bases respectively, with 9 bases between them. The CDR3 loop spans 16 amino acids.

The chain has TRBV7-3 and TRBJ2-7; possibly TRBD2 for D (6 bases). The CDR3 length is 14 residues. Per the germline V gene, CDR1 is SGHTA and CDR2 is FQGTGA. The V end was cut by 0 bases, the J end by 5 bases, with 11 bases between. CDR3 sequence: CASSLTGGTHEQYF. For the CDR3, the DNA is TGTGCCAGCAGCTTAACGGGGGGAACCCACGAGCAGTACTTC.

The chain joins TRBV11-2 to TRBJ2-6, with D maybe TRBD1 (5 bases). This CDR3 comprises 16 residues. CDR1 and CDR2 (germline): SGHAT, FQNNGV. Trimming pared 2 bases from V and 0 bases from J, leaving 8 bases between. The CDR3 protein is CASSLTGPSGANVLTF. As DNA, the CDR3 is TGTGCCAGCAGCTTAACAGGACCCTCTGGGGCCAACGTCCTGACTTTC.

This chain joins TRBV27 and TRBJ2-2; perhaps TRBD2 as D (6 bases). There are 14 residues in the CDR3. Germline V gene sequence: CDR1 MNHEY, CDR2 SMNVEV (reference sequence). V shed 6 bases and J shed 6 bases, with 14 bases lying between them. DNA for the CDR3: TGTGCCAGCAGCAAACTCCAGCGGGCCGGGGAGCTGTTTTTT. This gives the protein CASSKLQRAGELFF.

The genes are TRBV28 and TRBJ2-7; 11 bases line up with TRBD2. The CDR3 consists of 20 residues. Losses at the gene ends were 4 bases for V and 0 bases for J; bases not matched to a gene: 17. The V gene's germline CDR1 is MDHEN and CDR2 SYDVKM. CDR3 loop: CASSSRLSGLAAGHSYEQYF. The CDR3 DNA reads TGTGCCAGCAGTTCACGCCTCTCGGGACTAGCGGCGGGCCACTCCTACGAGCAGTACTTC.

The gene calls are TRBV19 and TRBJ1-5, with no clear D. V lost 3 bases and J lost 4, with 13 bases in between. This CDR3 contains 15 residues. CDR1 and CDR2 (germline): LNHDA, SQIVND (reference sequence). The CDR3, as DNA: TGTGCCAGTAGTATCTTCCCGCTAAATAATCAGCCCCAGCATTTT. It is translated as CASSIFPLNNQPQHF. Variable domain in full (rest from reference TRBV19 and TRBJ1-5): DGGITQSPKYLFRKEGQNVTLSCEQNLNHDAMYWYRQDPGQGLRLIYYSQIVNDFQKGDIAEGYSVSREKKESFPLTVTSAQKNPTAFYLCASSIFPLNNQPQHFGDGTRLSIL.

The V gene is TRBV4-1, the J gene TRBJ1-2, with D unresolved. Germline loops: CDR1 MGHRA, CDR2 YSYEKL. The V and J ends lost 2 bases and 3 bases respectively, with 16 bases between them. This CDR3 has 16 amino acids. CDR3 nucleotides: TGCGCCAGCAGCCAATTTGGTGTGGGCCTATACTATGGCTACACCTTC. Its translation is CASSQFGVGLYYGYTF.

DNA of the CDR3: TGCGCCAGCAGCCAAGATAGGGGGACCACTGAAGCTTTCTTT. Its protein product is CASSQDRGTTEAFF. The chain combines TRBV4-3 with TRBJ1-1; TRBD1 might be the D (6 bases). V was trimmed by 0 bases and J by 4 bases, leaving 9 bases between them. Per germline, CDR1 LGHNA and CDR2 YSLEER. This CDR3 spans 14 amino acids.

CDR3 protein: CASSPSGTGRTDTQYF. The CDR3 DNA is TGTGCCAGCAGCCCCTCCGGGACAGGCCGCACAGATACGCAGTATTTT. This rearrangement joins TRBV11-3 to TRBJ2-3; 8 bases fit TRBD1. The junction had 8 bases not matched to a gene; V was cut back by 5 bases and J by 1 base. In germline, CDR1 is SGHNT, CDR2 YENEEA. The CDR3 consists of 16 residues.

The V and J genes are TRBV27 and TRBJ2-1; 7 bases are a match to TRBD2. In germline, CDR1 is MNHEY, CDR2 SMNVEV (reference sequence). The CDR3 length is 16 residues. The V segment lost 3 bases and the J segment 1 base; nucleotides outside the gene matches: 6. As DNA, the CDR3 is TGTGCCAGCAGTTTCGGCGCGGGAGCTTCCTACAATGAGCAGTTCTTC. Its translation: CASSFGAGASYNEQFF.

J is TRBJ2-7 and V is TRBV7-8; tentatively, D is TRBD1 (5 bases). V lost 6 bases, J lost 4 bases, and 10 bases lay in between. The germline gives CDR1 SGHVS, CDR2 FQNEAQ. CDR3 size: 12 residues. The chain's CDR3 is CASSYAGYEQYF. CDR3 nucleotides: TGTGCCAGCAGTTACGCAGGGTACGAGCAGTACTTC.

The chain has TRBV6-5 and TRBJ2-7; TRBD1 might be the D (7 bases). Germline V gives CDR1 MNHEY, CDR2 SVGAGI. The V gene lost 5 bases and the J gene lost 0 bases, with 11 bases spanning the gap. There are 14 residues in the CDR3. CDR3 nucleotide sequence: TGTGCCAGCAGTGCGGGACAGACCTCCTACGAGCAGTACTTC. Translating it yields CASSAGQTSYEQYF.

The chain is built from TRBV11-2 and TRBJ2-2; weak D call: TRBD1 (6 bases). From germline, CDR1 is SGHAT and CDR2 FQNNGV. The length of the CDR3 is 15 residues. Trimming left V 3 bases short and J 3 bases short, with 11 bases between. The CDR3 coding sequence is TGTGCCAGCAGCTTCTTTCCAGGGGACACCGGGGAGCTGTTTTTT. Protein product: CASSFFPGDTGELFF.

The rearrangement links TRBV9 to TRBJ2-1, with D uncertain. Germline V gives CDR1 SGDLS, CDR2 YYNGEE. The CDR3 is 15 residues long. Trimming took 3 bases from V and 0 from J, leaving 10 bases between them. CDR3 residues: CASSEPLSSYNEQFF. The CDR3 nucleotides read TGTGCCAGCAGCGAACCCTTGAGCTCCTACAATGAGCAGTTCTTC.

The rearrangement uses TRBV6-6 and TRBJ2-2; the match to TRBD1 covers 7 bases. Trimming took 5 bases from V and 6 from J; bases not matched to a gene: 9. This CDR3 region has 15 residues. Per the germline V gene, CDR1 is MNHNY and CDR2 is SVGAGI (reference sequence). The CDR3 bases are TGTGCCAGCAGTACGACAGGGAGAGGGTCCGGGGAGCTGTTTTTT. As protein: CASSTTGRGSGELFF.

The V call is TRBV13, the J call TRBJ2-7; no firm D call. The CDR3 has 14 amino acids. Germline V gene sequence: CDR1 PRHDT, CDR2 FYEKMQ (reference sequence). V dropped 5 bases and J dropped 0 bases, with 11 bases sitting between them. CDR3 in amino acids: CASSPMDHSYEQYF. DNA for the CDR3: TGTGCCAGCAGCCCAATGGACCACTCCTACGAGCAGTACTTC. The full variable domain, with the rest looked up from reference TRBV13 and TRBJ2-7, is AAGVIQSPRHLIKEKRETATLKCYPIPRHDTVYWYQQGPGQDPQFLISFYEKMQSDKGSIPDRFSAQQFSDYHSELNMSSLELGDSALYFCASSPMDHSYEQYFGPGTRLTVT.

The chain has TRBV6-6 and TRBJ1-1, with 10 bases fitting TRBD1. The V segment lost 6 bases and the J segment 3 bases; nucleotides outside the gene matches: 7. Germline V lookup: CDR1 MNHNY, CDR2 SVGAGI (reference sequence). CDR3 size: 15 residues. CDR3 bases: TGTGCCAGCAGCCCCCGGACAGGGGGGTACACTGAAGCTTTCTTT. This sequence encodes CASSPRTGGYTEAFF.

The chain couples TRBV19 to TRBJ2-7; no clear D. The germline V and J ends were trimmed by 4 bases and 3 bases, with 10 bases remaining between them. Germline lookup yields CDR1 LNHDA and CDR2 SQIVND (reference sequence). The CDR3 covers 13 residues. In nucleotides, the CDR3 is TGTGCCAGTAGTAGTGCATTAATCTACGAGCAGTACTTC. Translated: CASSSALIYEQYF.

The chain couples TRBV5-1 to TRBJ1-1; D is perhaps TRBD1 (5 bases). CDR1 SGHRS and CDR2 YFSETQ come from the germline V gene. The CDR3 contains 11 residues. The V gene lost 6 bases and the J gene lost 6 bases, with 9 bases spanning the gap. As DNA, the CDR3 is TGCGCCAGCAAAACAGGCCCTGAAGCTTTCTTT. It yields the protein CASKTGPEAFF.

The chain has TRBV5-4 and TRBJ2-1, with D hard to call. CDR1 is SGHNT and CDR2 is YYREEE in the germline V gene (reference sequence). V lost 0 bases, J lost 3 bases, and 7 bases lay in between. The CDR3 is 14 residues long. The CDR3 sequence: CASSLDRVYNEQFF. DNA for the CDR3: TGTGCCAGCAGCTTGGATCGGGTCTACAATGAGCAGTTCTTC. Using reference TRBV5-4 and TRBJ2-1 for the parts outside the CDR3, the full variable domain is ETGVTQSPTHLIKTRGQQVTLRCSSQSGHNTVSWYQQALGQGPQFIFQYYREEENGRGNFPPRFSGLQFPNYSSELNVNALELDDSALYLCASSLDRVYNEQFFGPGTRLTVL.

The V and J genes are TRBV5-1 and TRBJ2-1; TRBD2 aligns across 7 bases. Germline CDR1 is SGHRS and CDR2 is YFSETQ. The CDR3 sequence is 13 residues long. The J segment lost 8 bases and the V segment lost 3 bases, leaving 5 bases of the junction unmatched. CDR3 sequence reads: CASSSSLAYEQFF. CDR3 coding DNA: TGCGCCAGCAGCTCTTCACTAGCGTATGAGCAGTTCTTC.

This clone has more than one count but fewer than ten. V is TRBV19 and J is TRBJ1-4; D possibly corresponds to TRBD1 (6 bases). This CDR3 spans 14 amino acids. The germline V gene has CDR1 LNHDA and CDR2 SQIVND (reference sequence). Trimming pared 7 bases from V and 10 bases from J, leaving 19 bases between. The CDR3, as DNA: TGTGCCAGTACCGGGACATTACGGTTCGCAAAACTGTTTTTT. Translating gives CASTGTLRFAKLFF.

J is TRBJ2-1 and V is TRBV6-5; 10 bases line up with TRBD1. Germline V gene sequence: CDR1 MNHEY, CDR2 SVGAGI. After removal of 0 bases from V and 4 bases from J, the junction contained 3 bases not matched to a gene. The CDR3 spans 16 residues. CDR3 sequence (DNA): TGTGCCAGCAGTTACTCGACAGGGGGCCCTTACAATGAGCAGTTCTTC. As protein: CASSYSTGGPYNEQFF.

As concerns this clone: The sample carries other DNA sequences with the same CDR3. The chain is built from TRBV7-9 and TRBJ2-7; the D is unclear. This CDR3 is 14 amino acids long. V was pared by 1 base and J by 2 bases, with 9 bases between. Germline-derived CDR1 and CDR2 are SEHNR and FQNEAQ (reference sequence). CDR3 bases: TGTGCCAGCAGCTTAGGGGGTAGACCCTACGAGCAGTACTTC. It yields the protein CASSLGGRPYEQYF.

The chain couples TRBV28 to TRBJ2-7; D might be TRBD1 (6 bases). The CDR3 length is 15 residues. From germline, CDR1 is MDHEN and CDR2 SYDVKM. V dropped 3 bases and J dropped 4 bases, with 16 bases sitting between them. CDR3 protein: CASSFKAGAGYEQYF. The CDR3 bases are TGTGCCAGCAGTTTTAAGGCAGGGGCTGGTTACGAGCAGTACTTC.

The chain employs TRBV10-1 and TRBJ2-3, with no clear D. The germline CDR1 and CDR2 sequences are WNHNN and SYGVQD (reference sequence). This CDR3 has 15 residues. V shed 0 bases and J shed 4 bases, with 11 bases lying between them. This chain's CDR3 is CASSESGLNSDTQYF. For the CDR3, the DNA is TGCGCCAGCAGTGAGTCAGGGCTAAATTCAGATACGCAGTATTTT.

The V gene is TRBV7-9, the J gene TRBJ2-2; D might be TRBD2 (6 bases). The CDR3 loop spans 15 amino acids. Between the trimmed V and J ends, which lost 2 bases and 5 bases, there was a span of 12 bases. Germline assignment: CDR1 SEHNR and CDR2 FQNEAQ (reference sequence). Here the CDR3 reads CASSLPGRLTGELFF. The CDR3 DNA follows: TGTGCCAGCAGCTTACCAGGGAGGTTGACCGGGGAGCTGTTTTTT.

As DNA, the CDR3 is TGTGCCAGCAGACCCGATGGGCCGATCTACGAGCAGTACTTC. Protein product: CASRPDGPIYEQYF. This chain connects TRBV6-6 to TRBJ2-7; D is undetermined. CDR3 size: 14 residues. Per germline, CDR1 MNHNY and CDR2 SVGAGI (reference sequence). V dropped 6 bases and J dropped 3 bases, with 15 bases sitting between them.